What follows are 30 T cell receptor beta chains derived from one specimen sequenced in a study of T cells in localized non-small cell lung cancer. Repertoires were generated with immunoSEQ multiplex PCR, while TCRdb's copy carries only in-frame clones and drops some. The data show 3,400 or so clones, with roughly 32% seen just once and around 10% held by the top ten. The sequencing here drew on normal lung tissue next to the tumor, taken before any cancer treatment. The receptors were sampled from a male donor older than 55 with stage III lung adenocarcinoma.

V gene TRBV19 combines with J gene TRBJ2-2; tentatively, D is TRBD1 (5 bases). The germline V gene encodes CDR1 LNHDA and CDR2 SQIVND (reference sequence). Deletions cut 4 bases from V and 3 bases from J, with 12 bases between. The CDR3 spans 15 residues. Here the CDR3 reads CASSTSWGYTGELFF. CDR3 nucleotides: TGTGCCAGTAGTACCTCGTGGGGCTACACCGGGGAGCTGTTTTTT.

The rearrangement links TRBV19 to TRBJ2-1; D is perhaps TRBD2 (6 bases). V shed 3 bases and J shed 2 bases, with 11 bases lying between them. The germline gives CDR1 LNHDA, CDR2 SQIVND (reference sequence). This CDR3 contains 15 residues. The CDR3 DNA follows: TGTGCCAGTAGTATTCCAACGGGAGCCTACAATGAGCAGTTCTTC. Its translation: CASSIPTGAYNEQFF.

The V gene is TRBV19, the J gene TRBJ2-1; D not resolved. The CDR3 covers 13 residues. Germline CDR1 and CDR2: LNHDA and SQIVND (reference sequence). Trimming left V 5 bases short and J 7 bases short, with 12 bases between. The CDR3 DNA follows: TGTGCCAGTAGTTTGCCCCCAAGGAATGAGCAGTTCTTC. Its translation is CASSLPPRNEQFF.

This clone ranks as medium-sized. The V gene is TRBV11-3, the J gene TRBJ2-2, with TRBD2 identical over 15 bases. Trimming removed 5 bases from V and 6 bases from J; junction bases left unmatched: 16. Per germline, CDR1 SGHNT and CDR2 YENEEA. This CDR3 is built from 20 residues. CDR3 in amino acids: CASSPTGAVGLAGGPGELFF. The CDR3 DNA reads as TGTGCCAGCAGCCCGACAGGGGCGGTAGGACTAGCGGGAGGGCCCGGGGAGCTGTTTTTT.

This clone was counted between two and nine times. This chain links TRBV28 with TRBJ1-5; D is unresolved. CDR3 length: 13 amino acids. Looked up from germline, CDR1 is MDHEN and CDR2 is SYDVKM. The V end lost 7 bases, the J end lost 3 bases, and 10 bases lay between the germline ends. The CDR3 loop reads CASNPAFNQPQHF. For the CDR3, the DNA is TGTGCCAGCAACCCAGCCTTCAATCAGCCCCAGCATTTT.

This clone was seen a handful of times. The chain has TRBV6-8 and TRBJ1-5; 8 nucleotides agree with TRBD1. The CDR3 is 14 amino acids. The V gene end was trimmed by 6 bases and the J gene end by 6 bases; junction bases not matched to a gene: 7. Germline CDR1 reads MNHGY; CDR2 reads SAAAGT. CDR3 sequence reads: CASRRDRGGQPQHF. As DNA, the CDR3 is TGTGCCAGCAGACGCGACAGGGGCGGTCAGCCCCAGCATTTT.

This chain links TRBV19 with TRBJ1-1; the match to TRBD1 covers 11 bases. The CDR3 loop spans 16 amino acids. Germline lookup yields CDR1 LNHDA and CDR2 SQIVND (reference sequence). After removal of 5 bases from V and 5 bases from J, the junction contained 10 bases not matched to a gene. The CDR3 bases are TGTGCCAGTAGTCTTTCGATAGGGACAGGGGGGACTGAAGCTTTCTTT. Its translation is CASSLSIGTGGTEAFF.

In its sample, this clone was seen a few times. V usage is TRBV11-3 and J usage is TRBJ2-7; D ambiguous. CDR3 length: 14 residues. V lost 5 bases and J lost 2, with 13 bases in between. Germline V gene data show CDR1 as SGHNT and CDR2 as YENEEA. The CDR3 is CASSQGLDTYEQYF. CDR3 sequence (DNA): TGTGCCAGCAGCCAAGGGCTGGATACCTACGAGCAGTACTTC.

The genes are TRBV19 and TRBJ1-5; D is ambiguous. The V gene's germline CDR1 is LNHDA and CDR2 SQIVND (reference sequence). V was clipped by 6 bases and J by 10 bases, with 19 bases between them. The CDR3 covers 14 residues. The CDR3 spells CASRGNMVIGPQHF. The CDR3 nucleotides read TGTGCCAGTAGAGGGAATATGGTCATCGGACCCCAGCATTTT.

CDR3 bases: TGTGCCAGCACCGAACCAGGACCTCGGGGGGAGCTGTTTTTT. Amino acid sequence: CASTEPGPRGELFF. The gene calls are TRBV28 and TRBJ2-2; D uncertain. V lost 7 bases and J 8 bases, leaving 17 bases between the germline ends. There are 14 residues in the CDR3. Germline V gene sequence: CDR1 MDHEN, CDR2 SYDVKM.

The chain combines TRBV18 with TRBJ2-2; D call uncertain. The CDR3 is 12 amino acids. The germline V gene has CDR1 KGHSH and CDR2 LQKENI. V shed 1 base and J shed 7 bases, with 4 bases lying between them. The CDR3 region has the DNA TGTGCCAGCTCACCACGAGTCGGGGAGCTGTTTTTT. It is translated as CASSPRVGELFF.

The J gene is TRBJ2-1, the V gene TRBV5-1; 9 positions agree with TRBD2. J was trimmed by 1 base and V by 6 bases; bases with no gene match: 8. Germline values: CDR1 SGHRS, CDR2 YFSETQ. The CDR3 is 16 residues long. Here the CDR3 reads CASTHSGSRSYNEQFF. Written as DNA, the CDR3 is TGCGCCAGCACCCATAGCGGGAGTAGATCCTACAATGAGCAGTTCTTC.

The gene calls are TRBV10-3 and TRBJ2-1; D not resolved. V was pared by 5 bases and J by 4 bases, with 9 bases between. There are 13 residues in the CDR3. The V gene's germline CDR1 is ENHRY and CDR2 SYGVKD. CDR3 nucleotide sequence: TGTGCCATCAGTAAAGACGCGTACAATGAGCAGTTCTTC. Translated, it gives CAISKDAYNEQFF.

This sequence joins TRBV6-8 and TRBJ1-5, with D perhaps matching TRBD1 (6 bases). Germline loops: CDR1 MNHGY, CDR2 SAAAGT. The CDR3 loop spans 15 amino acids. V lost 4 bases and J lost 4, with 14 bases in between. CDR3 loop: CASSSVGGPNQPQHF. CDR3 DNA: TGTGCCAGCAGTTCTGTCGGGGGGCCAAATCAGCCCCAGCATTTT.

The table lists this clone with a few counts. The chain joins TRBV6-8 to TRBJ1-2; 9 nucleotides align to TRBD1. This CDR3 comprises 14 residues. The V gene's germline CDR1 is MNHGY and CDR2 SAAAGT. J was trimmed by 2 bases and V by 6 bases; bases with no gene match: 4. The CDR3 reads CASSSGQGNYGYTF. Written as DNA, the CDR3 is TGTGCCAGCAGCTCAGGACAGGGGAACTATGGCTACACCTTC.

Notes on this clone: The identical CDR3 is also encoded by other nucleotide sequences in the sample. Here the CDR3 reads CASRPSGVSNQPQHF. CDR3 coding DNA: TGTGCCAGCAGGCCCTCCGGGGTTAGCAATCAGCCCCAGCATTTT. V gene TRBV28 combines with J gene TRBJ1-5, with D uncertain. CDR1 is MDHEN and CDR2 is SYDVKM in the germline V gene. CDR3 size: 15 residues. The V and J ends lost 6 bases and 0 bases respectively, with 12 bases between them.

The chain couples TRBV6-8 to TRBJ2-5; 10 bases match TRBD1. Germline V gene data show CDR1 as MNHGY and CDR2 as SAAAGT. After removal of 5 bases from V and 4 bases from J, the junction contained 7 bases not matched to a gene. This CDR3 is built from 15 residues. This CDR3 reads CASSPLGTGVETQYF. CDR3 nucleotide sequence: TGTGCCAGCAGTCCCCTCGGGACAGGGGTAGAGACCCAGTACTTC.

This clone was seen a few times. The chain couples TRBV11-3 to TRBJ2-7, with TRBD2 matching over 14 bases. Looked up from germline, CDR1 is SGHNT and CDR2 is YENEEA. The CDR3 has 16 residues. The V gene end was trimmed by 5 bases and the J gene end by 6 bases; junction bases not matched to a gene: 9. CDR3 in amino acids: CASSAGLAGVSAEQYF. CDR3 DNA sequence: TGTGCCAGCAGCGCGGGACTAGCGGGAGTATCGGCCGAGCAGTACTTC.

The chain joins TRBV28 to TRBJ1-2; D gene unclear. Trimming took 2 bases from V and 2 from J, leaving 6 bases between them. CDR3 length: 13 residues. In germline, CDR1 is MDHEN, CDR2 SYDVKM. The CDR3 bases are TGTGCCAGCAGTTTAAGAACCAACTATGGCTACACCTTC. Its protein is CASSLRTNYGYTF.

The chain couples TRBV11-3 to TRBJ1-2; 9 bases fit TRBD1. This CDR3 is built from 14 residues. Germline V CDR1 and CDR2: SGHNT, YENEEA. The V gene end was trimmed by 5 bases and the J gene end by 0 bases; junction bases not matched to a gene: 1. The CDR3 protein is CASSRDRANYGYTF. DNA of the CDR3: TGTGCCAGCAGCCGGGACAGGGCTAACTATGGCTACACCTTC.

The sample holds a few counts of this clone. This chain links TRBV9 with TRBJ2-1; D possibly corresponds to TRBD1 (5 bases). The germline V gene encodes CDR1 SGDLS and CDR2 YYNGEE. V was shortened by 9 bases and J by 0 bases, with 10 bases between the two germline ends. The CDR3 is 13 amino acids. CDR3 residues: CATTGNSYNEQFF. The CDR3 nucleotides read TGTGCCACCACAGGTAACTCCTACAATGAGCAGTTCTTC.

The chain combines TRBV18 with TRBJ1-2; 11 bases map to TRBD1. Germline V lookup: CDR1 KGHSH, CDR2 LQKENI. V gave up 4 bases and J gave up 0 bases; unmatched junction bases: 7. CDR3 length equals 17 residues. CDR3 sequence (DNA): TGTGCCAGCTCACGCCGGACAGGGGGCCTACCTAACTATGGCTACACCTTC. Translating gives CASSRRTGGLPNYGYTF. Filled out from reference TRBV18 and TRBJ1-2, the complete variable domain reads NAGVMQNPRHLVRRRGQEARLRCSPMKGHSHVYWYRQLPEEGLKFMVYLQKENIIDESGMPKERFSAEFPKEGPSILRIQQVVRGDSAAYFCASSRRTGGLPNYGYTFGSGTRLTVV.

V and J are TRBV19 and TRBJ1-5; no clear D. Germline V lookup: CDR1 LNHDA, CDR2 SQIVND (reference sequence). The CDR3 length is 15 residues. V lost 5 bases to trimming and J lost 4 bases, with 15 bases between them. The CDR3, as DNA: TGTGCCAGTAGTGCTGAGCCAGTAGAGAATCAGCCCCAGCATTTT. This sequence encodes CASSAEPVENQPQHF.

This clone was recorded a few times. The gene calls are TRBV15 and TRBJ2-3, with D perhaps matching TRBD1 (6 bases). The CDR3 consists of 19 residues. V dropped 0 bases and J dropped 6 bases, with 25 bases sitting between them. Germline loops: CDR1 LNHNV, CDR2 YYDKDF (reference sequence). The CDR3 sequence is CATSRDPRSTGLYGDTQYF. In nucleotides, the CDR3 is TGTGCCACCAGCAGAGATCCCCGATCGACAGGCCTATACGGGGATACGCAGTATTTT.

The chain combines TRBV18 with TRBJ2-3, with D perhaps being TRBD1 or TRBD2 (5 bases each). Germline CDR1 reads KGHSH; CDR2 reads LQKENI. Between the trimmed V and J ends, which lost 3 bases and 5 bases, there was a span of 12 bases. This CDR3 spans 14 amino acids. CDR3 loop: CASSPRDPKDTQYF. The CDR3 DNA follows: TGTGCCAGCTCACCTCGGGACCCGAAAGATACGCAGTATTTT. Supplemented by reference TRBV18 and TRBJ2-3, the full variable domain reads NAGVMQNPRHLVRRRGQEARLRCSPMKGHSHVYWYRQLPEEGLKFMVYLQKENIIDESGMPKERFSAEFPKEGPSILRIQQVVRGDSAAYFCASSPRDPKDTQYFGPGTRLTVL.

The table lists this clone with a count of one. The V gene is TRBV5-1, the J gene TRBJ2-1; 9 nucleotides align to TRBD2. Germline V lookup: CDR1 SGHRS, CDR2 YFSETQ. The J segment lost 4 bases and the V segment lost 3 bases, leaving 8 bases of the junction unmatched. The CDR3 has 16 amino acids. This CDR3 is CASSSIAGAQYNEQFF. The DNA for the CDR3 is TGCGCCAGCAGCTCCATAGCGGGGGCCCAATACAATGAGCAGTTCTTC.

This clone showed up just a few times. The rearrangement links TRBV28 to TRBJ2-3, with a possible D match to TRBD2 (6 bases). CDR3 length: 15 amino acids. V lost 5 bases and J lost 5, with 17 bases in between. Germline lookup yields CDR1 MDHEN and CDR2 SYDVKM. CDR3 loop: CASSLTGVKGDTQYF. Written as DNA, the CDR3 is TGTGCCAGCAGTCTCACGGGGGTTAAGGGAGATACGCAGTATTTT.

This clone was picked up one time. V and J are TRBV5-1 and TRBJ2-2, with TRBD2 as a possible D gene (6 bases). This CDR3 has 14 amino acids. Germline CDR1 SGHRS, CDR2 YFSETQ. Trimming took off 2 bases at V and 4 bases at J, with 9 bases between the two ends. In DNA, the CDR3 is TGCGCCAGCAGCTTAAAGGGAGGCACCGGGGAGCTGTTTTTT. It translates to CASSLKGGTGELFF.

This clone was seen once. J is TRBJ2-1 and V is TRBV5-1; 10 nucleotides match TRBD1. The CDR3 consists of 14 residues. V gave up 7 bases and J gave up 3 bases; unmatched junction bases: 4. Germline V gene lookup returns CDR1 SGHRS and CDR2 YFSETQ. The CDR3 nucleotides are TGCGCCAGCGGACAGGGGGATATCTACAATGAGCAGTTCTTC. Translation: CASGQGDIYNEQFF.

The V gene is TRBV5-1, the J gene TRBJ2-1; 7 bases agree with TRBD1. This CDR3 spans 15 amino acids. The germline gives CDR1 SGHRS, CDR2 YFSETQ. J lost 8 bases, V lost 4 bases, and 12 bases had no gene match. CDR3 bases: TGCGCCAGCAGCCAGGGACAGCAGTGGATATATGAGCAGTTCTTC. Protein product: CASSQGQQWIYEQFF.